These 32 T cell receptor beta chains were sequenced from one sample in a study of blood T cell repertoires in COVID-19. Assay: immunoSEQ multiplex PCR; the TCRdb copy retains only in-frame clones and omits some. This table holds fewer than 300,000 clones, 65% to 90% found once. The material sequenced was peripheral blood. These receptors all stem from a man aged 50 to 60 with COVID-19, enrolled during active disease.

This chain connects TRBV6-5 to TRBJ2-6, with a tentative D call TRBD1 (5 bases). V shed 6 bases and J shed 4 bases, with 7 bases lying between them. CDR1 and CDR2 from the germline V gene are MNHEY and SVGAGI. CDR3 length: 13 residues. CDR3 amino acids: CASSQGGANVLTF. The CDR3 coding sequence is TGTGCCAGCAGCCAGGGCGGGGCCAACGTCCTGACTTTC.

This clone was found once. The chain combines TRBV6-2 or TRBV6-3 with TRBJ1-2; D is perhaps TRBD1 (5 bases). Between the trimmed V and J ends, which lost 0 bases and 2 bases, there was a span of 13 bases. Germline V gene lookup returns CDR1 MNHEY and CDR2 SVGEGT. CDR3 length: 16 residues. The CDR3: CASSYSEGAKNYGYTF. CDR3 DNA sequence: TGTGCCAGCAGTTACTCGGAAGGGGCTAAAAACTATGGCTACACCTTC.

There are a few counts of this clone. CDR3 sequence (DNA): TGTGCCAGCAGCCAAGTCTGGGACATAGATCAGCCCCAGCATTTT. Amino acids: CASSQVWDIDQPQHF. The V gene is TRBV4-2, the J gene TRBJ1-5; the D gene is possibly TRBD1 (6 bases). With 1 base removed from V and 5 bases from J, the gap between germline ends came to 12 bases. This CDR3 comprises 15 residues. CDR1 and CDR2 (germline): LGHNA, YNFKEQ.

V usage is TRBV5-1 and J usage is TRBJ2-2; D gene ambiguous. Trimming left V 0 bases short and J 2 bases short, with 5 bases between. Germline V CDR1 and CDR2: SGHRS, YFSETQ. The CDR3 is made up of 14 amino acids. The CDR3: CASSLDLNTGELFF. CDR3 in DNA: TGCGCCAGCAGCTTGGACTTAAACACCGGGGAGCTGTTTTTT.

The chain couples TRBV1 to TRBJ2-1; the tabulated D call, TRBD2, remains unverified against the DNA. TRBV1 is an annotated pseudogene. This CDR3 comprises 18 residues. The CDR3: CTSSPGNVAGDGSNEQFF. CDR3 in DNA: TGCACCAGCAGCCCTGGGAACGTAGCGGGAGACGGTAGCAATGAGCAGTTCTTC.

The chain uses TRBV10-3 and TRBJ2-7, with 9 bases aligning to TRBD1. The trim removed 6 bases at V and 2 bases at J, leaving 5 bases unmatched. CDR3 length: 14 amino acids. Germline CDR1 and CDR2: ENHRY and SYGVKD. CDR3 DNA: TGTGCCATCAGACCGGGACAGGGTCCCTACGAGCAGTACTTC. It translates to CAIRPGQGPYEQYF.

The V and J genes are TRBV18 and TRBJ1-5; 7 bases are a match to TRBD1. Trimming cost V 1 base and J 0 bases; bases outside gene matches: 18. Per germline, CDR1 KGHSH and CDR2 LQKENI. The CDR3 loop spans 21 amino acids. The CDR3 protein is CASSPRGYRDRTLYSNQPQHF. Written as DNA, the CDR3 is TGTGCCAGCTCACCACGGGGATACCGGGACAGAACTTTATATAGCAATCAGCCCCAGCATTTT. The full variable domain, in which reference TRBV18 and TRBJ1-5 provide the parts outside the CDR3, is NAGVMQNPRHLVRRRGQEARLRCSPMKGHSHVYWYRQLPEEGLKFMVYLQKENIIDESGMPKERFSAEFPKEGPSILRIQQVVRGDSAAYFCASSPRGYRDRTLYSNQPQHFGDGTRLSIL.

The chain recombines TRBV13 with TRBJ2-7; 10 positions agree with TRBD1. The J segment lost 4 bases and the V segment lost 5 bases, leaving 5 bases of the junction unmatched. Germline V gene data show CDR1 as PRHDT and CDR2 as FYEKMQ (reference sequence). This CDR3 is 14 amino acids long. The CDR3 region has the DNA TGTGCCAGCAGCATGGGACAGGGGCAGTACGAGCAGTACTTC. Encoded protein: CASSMGQGQYEQYF.

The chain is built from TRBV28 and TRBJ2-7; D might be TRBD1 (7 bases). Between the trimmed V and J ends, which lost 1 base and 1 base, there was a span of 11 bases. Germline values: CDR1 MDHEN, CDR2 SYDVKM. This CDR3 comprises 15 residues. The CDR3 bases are TGTGCCAGCAGTTTATTTCAGGGGGGATCCTACGAGCAGTACTTC. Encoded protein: CASSLFQGGSYEQYF.

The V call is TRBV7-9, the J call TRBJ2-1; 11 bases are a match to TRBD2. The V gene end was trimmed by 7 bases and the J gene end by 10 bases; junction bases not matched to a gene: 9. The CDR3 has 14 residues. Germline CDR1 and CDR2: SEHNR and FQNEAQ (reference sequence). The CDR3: CASTISGGDREQFF. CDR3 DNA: TGTGCCAGCACCATTAGCGGGGGGGATCGGGAGCAGTTCTTC.

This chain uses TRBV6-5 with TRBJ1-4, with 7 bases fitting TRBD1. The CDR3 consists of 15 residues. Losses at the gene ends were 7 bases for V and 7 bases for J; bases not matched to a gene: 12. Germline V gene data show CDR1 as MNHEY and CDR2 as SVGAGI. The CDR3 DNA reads TGTGCCAGCATCGAAAGGGGGCAGGCGACTGAAAAACTGTTTTTT. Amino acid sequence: CASIERGQATEKLFF.

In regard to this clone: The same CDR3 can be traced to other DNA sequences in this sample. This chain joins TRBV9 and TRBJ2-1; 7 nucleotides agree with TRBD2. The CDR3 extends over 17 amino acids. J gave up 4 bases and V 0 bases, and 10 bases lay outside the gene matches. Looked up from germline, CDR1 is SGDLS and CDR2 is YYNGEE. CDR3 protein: CASSVGWTSGQYNEQFF. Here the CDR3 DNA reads TGTGCCAGCAGCGTAGGGTGGACTAGTGGCCAATACAATGAGCAGTTCTTC.

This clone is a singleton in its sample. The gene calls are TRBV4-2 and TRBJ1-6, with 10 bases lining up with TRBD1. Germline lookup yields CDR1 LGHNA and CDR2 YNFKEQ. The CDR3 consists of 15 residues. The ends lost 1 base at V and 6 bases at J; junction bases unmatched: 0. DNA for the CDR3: TGTGCCAGCAGCCAAGGGACAGGGGGTAATTCACCCCTCCACTTT. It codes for CASSQGTGGNSPLHF.

The CDR3 region has the DNA TGTGCCAGCAGTTACTCCGGGGGAGTAGGCACAGATACGCAGTATTTT. It codes for CASSYSGGVGTDTQYF. This chain joins TRBV6-5 and TRBJ2-3; D perhaps matches TRBD2 (6 bases). The length of the CDR3 is 16 residues. Germline CDR1 reads MNHEY; CDR2 reads SVGAGI. The V and J ends lost 0 bases and 1 base respectively, with 11 bases between them.

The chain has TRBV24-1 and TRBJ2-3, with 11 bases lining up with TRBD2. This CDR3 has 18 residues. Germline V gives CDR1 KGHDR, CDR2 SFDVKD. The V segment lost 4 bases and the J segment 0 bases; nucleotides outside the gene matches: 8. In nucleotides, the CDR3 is TGTGCCACCAGTGAAACCGGGACTAGCGGAACTAGCACAGATACGCAGTATTTT. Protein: CATSETGTSGTSTDTQYF.

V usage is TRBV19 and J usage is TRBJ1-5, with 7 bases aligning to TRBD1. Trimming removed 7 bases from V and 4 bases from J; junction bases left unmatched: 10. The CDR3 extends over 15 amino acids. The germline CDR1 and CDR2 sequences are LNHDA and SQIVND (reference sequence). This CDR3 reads CASKFSDRRNQPQHF. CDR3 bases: TGTGCCAGTAAATTTTCGGACAGGAGAAATCAGCCCCAGCATTTT.

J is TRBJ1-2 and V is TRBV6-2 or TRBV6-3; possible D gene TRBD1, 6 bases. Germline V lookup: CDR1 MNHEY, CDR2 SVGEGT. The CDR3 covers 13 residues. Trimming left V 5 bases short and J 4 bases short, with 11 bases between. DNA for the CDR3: TGTGCCAGCAGTCAAGGGGGTGTCTATGGCTACACCTTC. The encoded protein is CASSQGGVYGYTF.

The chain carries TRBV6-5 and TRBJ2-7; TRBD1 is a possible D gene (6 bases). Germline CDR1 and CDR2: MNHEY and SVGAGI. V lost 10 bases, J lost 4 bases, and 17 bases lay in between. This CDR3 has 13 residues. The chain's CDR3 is CATKGGEGYEQYF. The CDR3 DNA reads TGTGCCACCAAAGGGGGTGAGGGGTACGAGCAGTACTTC.

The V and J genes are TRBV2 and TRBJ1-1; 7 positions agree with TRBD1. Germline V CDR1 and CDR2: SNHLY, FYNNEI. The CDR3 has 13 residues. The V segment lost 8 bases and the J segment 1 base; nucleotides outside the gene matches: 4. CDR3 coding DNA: TGTGCCAGCCTCCGACAGGGGAACACTGAAGCTTTCTTT. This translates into CASLRQGNTEAFF.

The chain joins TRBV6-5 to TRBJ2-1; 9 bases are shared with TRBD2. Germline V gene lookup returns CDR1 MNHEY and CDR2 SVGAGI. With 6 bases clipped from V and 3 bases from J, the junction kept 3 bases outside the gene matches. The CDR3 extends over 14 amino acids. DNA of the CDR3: TGTGCCAGCAGAAAGCGGGGGGACTACAATGAGCAGTTCTTC. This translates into CASRKRGDYNEQFF.

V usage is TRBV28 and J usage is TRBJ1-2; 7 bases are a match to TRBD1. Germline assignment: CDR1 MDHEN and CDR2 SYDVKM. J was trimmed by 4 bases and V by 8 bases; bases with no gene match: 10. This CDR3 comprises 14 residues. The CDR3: CASFSTGTVYGYTF. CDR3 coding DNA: TGTGCCAGCTTCTCGACCGGGACAGTCTATGGCTACACCTTC.

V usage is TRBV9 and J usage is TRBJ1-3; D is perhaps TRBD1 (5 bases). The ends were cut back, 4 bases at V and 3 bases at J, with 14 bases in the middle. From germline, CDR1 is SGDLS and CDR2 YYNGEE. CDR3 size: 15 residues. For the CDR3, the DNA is TGTGCCAGCAGCTCAAGCGGGGGATTTGGAAACACCATATATTTT. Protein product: CASSSSGGFGNTIYF.

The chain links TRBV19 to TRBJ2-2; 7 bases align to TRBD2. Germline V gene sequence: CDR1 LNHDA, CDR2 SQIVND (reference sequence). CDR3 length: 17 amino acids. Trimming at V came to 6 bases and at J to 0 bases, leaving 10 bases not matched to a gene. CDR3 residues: CASSKSPTSANTGELFF. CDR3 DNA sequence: TGTGCCAGTAGCAAATCCCCCACTAGCGCGAACACCGGGGAGCTGTTTTTT.

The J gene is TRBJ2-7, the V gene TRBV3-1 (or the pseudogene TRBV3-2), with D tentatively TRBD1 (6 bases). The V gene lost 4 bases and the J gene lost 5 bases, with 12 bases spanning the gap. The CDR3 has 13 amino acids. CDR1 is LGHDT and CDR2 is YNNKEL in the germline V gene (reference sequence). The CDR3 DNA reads TGTGCCAGCAGCCGTTTGGGACACCACGAGCAGTACTTC. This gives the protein CASSRLGHHEQYF.

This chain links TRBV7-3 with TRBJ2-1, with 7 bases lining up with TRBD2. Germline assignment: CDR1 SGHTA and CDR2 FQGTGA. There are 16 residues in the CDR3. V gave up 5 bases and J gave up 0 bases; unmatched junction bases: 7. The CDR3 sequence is CASSPYGGISYNEQFF. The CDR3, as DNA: TGTGCCAGCAGCCCCTACGGGGGGATCTCCTACAATGAGCAGTTCTTC.

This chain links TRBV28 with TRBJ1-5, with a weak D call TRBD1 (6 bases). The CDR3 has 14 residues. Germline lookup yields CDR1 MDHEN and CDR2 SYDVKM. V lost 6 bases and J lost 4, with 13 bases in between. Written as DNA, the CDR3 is TGTGCCAGCAGGGCACAGGGTAGGAATCAGCCCCAGCATTTT. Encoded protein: CASRAQGRNQPQHF.

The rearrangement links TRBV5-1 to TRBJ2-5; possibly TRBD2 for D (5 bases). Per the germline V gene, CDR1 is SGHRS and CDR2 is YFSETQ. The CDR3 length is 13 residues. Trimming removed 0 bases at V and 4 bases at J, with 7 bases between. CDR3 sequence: CASSLGTAETQYF. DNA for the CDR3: TGCGCCAGCAGCTTGGGGACTGCAGAGACCCAGTACTTC. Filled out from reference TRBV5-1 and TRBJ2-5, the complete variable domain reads KAGVTQTPRYLIKTRGQQVTLSCSPISGHRSVSWYQQTPGQGLQFLFEYFSETQRNKGNFPGRFSGRQFSNSRSEMNVSTLELGDSALYLCASSLGTAETQYFGPGTRLLVL.

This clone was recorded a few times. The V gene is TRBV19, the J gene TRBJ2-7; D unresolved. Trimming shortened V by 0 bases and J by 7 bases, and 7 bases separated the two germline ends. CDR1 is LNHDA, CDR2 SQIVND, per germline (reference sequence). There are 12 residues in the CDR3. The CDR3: CASSIDLREQYF. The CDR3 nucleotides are TGTGCCAGTAGTATAGATCTCCGGGAGCAGTACTTC.

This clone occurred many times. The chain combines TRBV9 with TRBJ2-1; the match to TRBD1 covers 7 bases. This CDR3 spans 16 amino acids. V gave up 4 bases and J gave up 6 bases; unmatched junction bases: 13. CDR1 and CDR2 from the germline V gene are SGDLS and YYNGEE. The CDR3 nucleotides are TGTGCCAGCAGCCTCATAGACAGGGTTGCGGGCAATGAGCAGTTCTTC. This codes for CASSLIDRVAGNEQFF.

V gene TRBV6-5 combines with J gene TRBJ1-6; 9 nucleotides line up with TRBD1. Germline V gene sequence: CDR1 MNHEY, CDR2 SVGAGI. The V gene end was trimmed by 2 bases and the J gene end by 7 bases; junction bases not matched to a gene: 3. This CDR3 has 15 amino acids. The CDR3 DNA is TGTGCCAGCAGTTACGTAGGGACAGGGAATTCACCCCTCCACTTT. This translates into CASSYVGTGNSPLHF.

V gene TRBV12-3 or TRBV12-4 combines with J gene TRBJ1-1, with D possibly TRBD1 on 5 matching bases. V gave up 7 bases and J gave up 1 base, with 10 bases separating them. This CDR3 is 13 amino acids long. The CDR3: CASTRQRNTEAFF. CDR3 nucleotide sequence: TGTGCCAGCACTAGACAGAGGAACACTGAAGCTTTCTTT.

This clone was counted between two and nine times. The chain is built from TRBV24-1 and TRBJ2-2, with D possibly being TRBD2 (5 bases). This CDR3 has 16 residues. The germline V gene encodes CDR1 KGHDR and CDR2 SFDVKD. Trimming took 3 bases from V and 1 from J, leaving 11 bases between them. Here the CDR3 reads CATSDPKGRNTGELFF. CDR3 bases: TGTGCCACCAGTGATCCCAAAGGGAGGAACACCGGGGAGCTGTTTTTT.